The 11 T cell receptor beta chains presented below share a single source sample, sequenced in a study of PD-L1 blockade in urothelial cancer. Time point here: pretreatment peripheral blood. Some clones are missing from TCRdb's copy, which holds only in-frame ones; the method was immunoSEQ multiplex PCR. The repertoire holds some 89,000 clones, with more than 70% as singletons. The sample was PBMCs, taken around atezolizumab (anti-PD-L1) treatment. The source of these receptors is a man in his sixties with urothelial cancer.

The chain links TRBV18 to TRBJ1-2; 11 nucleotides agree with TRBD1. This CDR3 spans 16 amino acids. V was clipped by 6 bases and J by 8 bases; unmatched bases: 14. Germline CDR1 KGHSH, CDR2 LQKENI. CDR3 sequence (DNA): TGTGCCAGCTCCCTGGACAGGGGGCGCGTCCTTGGGGGCTACACCTTC. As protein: CASSLDRGRVLGGYTF.

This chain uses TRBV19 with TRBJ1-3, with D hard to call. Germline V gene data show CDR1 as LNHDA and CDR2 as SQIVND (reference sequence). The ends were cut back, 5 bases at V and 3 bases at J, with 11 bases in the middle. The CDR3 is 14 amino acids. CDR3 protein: CASSLRGSGNTIYF. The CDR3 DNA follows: TGTGCCAGTAGTCTCCGTGGGAGTGGAAACACCATATATTTT.

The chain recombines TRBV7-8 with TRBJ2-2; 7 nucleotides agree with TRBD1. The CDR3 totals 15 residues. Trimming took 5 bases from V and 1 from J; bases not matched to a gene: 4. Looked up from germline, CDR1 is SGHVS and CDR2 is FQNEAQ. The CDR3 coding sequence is TGTGCCAGCAGCCCGACAGGGATGAACACCGGGGAGCTGTTTTTT. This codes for CASSPTGMNTGELFF.

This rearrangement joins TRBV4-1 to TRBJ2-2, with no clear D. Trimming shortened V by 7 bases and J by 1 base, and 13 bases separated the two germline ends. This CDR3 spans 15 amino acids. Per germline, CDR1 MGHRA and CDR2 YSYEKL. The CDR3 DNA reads TGCGCCAGCACCCCCGTTACAGTGAACACCGGGGAGCTGTTTTTT. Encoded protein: CASTPVTVNTGELFF.

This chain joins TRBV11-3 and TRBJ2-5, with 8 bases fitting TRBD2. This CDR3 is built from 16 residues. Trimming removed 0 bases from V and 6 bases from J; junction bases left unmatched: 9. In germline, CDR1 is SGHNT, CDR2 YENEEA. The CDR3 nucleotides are TGTGCCAGCAGCTTAGATCTGGGACGGGGGGGCCAGACCCAGTACTTC. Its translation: CASSLDLGRGGQTQYF.

The CDR3 DNA reads TGTGCCAGCAGCTTAACCTTAGCGAACCTTAACACCGGGGAGCTGTTTTTT. Its translation: CASSLTLANLNTGELFF. The chain combines TRBV9 with TRBJ2-2; D is perhaps TRBD2 (5 bases). The CDR3 runs 17 residues. CDR1 is SGDLS and CDR2 is YYNGEE in the germline V gene. V dropped 4 bases and J dropped 2 bases, with 18 bases sitting between them.

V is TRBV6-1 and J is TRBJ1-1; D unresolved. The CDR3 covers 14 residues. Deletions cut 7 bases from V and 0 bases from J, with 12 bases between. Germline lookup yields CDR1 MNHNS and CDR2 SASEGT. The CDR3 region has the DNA TGTGCCAGCACCTCTTATGTTATGAACACTGAAGCTTTCTTT. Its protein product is CASTSYVMNTEAFF.

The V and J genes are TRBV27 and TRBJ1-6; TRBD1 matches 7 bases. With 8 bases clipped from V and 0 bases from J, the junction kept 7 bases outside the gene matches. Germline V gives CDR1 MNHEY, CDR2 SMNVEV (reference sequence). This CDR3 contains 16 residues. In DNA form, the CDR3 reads TGTGCCAGCTCCAGGGGGTTCAGCTCCTATAATTCACCCCTCCACTTT. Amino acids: CASSRGFSSYNSPLHF.

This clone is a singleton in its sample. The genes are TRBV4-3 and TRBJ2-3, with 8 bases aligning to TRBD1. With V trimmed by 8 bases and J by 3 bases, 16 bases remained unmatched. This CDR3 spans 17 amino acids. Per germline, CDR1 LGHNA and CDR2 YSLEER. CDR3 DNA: TGCGCCAGCTCTAGGGACAGGAGCCCAACTCGTACAGATACGCAGTATTTT. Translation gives CASSRDRSPTRTDTQYF.

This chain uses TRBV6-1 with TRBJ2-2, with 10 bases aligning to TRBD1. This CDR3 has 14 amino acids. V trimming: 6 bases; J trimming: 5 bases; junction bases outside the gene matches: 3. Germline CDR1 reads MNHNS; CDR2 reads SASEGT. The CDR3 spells CASRDRGETGELFF. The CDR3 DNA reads TGTGCCAGCAGGGACAGGGGGGAAACCGGGGAGCTGTTTTTT.

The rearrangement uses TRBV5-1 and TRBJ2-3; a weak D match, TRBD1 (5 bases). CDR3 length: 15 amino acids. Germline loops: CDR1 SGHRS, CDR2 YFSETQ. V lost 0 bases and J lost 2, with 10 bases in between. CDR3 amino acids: CASSLGAGPTDTQYF. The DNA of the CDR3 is TGCGCCAGCAGCTTGGGGGCAGGGCCCACAGATACGCAGTATTTT.